Sequencing of this TCR beta chain was carried out in a study of T cell responses to AZD1222 COVID-19 vaccine. The overall study: Second-dose schedules of about 4 or about 12 weeks were combined. Study results and limitations: Seropositive at baseline were only a handful of AZD1222 recipients. Among spike-specific TCRs, nearly half reportedly target unmutated variant regions.

Profiling relied on immunoSEQ multiplex PCR, and the TCRdb table lists in-frame clones only, not all of them. Among approximately 110,000 clones, 80% to 90% were seen once, and the ten largest hold around 4%. For this clone: The antigen remains undetermined. This same CDR3 is encoded by further DNA sequences in the sample.

This specimen was peripheral blood, taken on day 0 of AZD1222 vaccination. The source of this sequence is an adult in good health.

The CDR3 coding sequence is TGTGCCTGGAGCCAAGAGACCCAGTACTTC. As protein: CAWSQETQYF. The chain recombines TRBV30 with TRBJ2-5; no clear D. This CDR3 contains 10 residues. Trimming removed 3 bases at V and 1 base at J, with 0 bases between. Germline V gene sequence: CDR1 GTSNPN, CDR2 SVGIG (reference sequence).